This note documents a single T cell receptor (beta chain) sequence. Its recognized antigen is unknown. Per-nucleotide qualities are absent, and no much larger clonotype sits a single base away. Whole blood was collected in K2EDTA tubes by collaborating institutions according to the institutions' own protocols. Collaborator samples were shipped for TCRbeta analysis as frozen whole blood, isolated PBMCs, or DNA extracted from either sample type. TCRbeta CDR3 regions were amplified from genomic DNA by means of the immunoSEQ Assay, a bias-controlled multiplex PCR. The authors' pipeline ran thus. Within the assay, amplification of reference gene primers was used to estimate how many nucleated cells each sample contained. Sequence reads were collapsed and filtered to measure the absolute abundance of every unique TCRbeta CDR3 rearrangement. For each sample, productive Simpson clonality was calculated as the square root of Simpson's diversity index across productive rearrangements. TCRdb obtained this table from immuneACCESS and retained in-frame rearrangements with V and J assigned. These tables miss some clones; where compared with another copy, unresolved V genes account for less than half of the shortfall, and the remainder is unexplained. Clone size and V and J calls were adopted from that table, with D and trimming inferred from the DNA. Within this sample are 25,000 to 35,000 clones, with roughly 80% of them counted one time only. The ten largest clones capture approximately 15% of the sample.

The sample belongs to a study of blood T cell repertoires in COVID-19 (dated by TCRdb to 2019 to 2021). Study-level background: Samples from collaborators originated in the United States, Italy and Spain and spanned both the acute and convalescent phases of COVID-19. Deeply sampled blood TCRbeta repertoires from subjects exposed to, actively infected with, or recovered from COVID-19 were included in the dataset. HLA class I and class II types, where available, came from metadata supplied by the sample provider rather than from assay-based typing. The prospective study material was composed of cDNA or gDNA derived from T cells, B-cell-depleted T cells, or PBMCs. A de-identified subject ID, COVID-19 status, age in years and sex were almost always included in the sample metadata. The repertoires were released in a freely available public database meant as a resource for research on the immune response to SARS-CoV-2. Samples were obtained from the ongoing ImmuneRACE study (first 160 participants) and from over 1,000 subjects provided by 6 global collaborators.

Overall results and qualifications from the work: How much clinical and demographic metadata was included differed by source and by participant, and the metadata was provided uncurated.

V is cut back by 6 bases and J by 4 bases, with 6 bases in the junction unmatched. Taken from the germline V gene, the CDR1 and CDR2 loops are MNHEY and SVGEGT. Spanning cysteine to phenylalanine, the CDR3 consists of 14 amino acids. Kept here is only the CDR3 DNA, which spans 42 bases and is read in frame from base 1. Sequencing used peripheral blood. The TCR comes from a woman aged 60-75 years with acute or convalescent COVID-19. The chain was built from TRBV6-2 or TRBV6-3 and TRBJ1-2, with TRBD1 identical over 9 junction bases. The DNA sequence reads TGTGCCAGCAGCTCGACAGGGGGAGGCTATGGCTACACCTTC. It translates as CASSSTGGGYGYTF.